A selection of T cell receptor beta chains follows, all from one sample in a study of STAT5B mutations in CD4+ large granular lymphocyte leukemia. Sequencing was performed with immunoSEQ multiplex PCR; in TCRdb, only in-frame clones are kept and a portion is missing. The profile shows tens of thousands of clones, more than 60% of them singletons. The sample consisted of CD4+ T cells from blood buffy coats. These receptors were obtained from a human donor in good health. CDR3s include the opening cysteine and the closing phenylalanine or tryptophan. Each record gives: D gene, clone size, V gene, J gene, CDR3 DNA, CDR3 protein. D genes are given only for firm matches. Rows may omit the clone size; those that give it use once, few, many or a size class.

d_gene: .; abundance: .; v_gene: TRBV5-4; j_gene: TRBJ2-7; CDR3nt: TGTGCCAGCAGCTTCATGGCGGGGCCCAGCGAGCAGTACTTC; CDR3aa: CASSFMAGPSEQYF
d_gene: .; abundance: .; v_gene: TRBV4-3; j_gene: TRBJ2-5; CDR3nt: TGCGCCAGTTCGAGGGCGGTTCAAGAGACCCAGTACTTC; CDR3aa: CASSRAVQETQYF
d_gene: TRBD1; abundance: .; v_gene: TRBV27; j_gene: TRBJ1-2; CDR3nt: TGTGCCAGCAGACAGACAGGGGGTGTGGGCTATGGCTACACCTTC; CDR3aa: CASRQTGGVGYGYTF
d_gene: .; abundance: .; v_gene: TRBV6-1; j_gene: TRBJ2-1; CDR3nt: TGTGCCAGCAGTGAAATAGCGGTCTCCTACAATGAGCAGTTCTTC; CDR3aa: CASSEIAVSYNEQFF
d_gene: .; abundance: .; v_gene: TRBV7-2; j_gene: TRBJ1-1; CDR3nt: TGTGCCAGCAGCTTAACGACAGGAAGCCGAGAAGCTTTCTTT; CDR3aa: CASSLTTGSREAFF
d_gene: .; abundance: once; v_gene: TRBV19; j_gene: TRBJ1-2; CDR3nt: TGTGCCAGTAGTATTGGAGGGGCCCCCTACGGCTACACCTTC; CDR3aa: CASSIGGAPYGYTF
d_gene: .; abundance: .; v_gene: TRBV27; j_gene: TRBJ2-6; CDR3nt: TGTGCCAGCACCCCGGGGGTTGGACCCTTTGGGGCCAACGTCCTGACTTTC; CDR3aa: CASTPGVGPFGANVLTF
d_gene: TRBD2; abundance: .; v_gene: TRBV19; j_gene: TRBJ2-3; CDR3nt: TGTGCCAGTAGTCCGACCCCTAGCGGGGGGTTTAGCACAGATACGCAGTATTTT; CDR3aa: CASSPTPSGGFSTDTQYF
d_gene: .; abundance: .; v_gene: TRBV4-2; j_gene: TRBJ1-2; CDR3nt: TGTGCCAGCAGCCAAGAGGGCTCTAACTATGGCTACACCTTC; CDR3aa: CASSQEGSNYGYTF
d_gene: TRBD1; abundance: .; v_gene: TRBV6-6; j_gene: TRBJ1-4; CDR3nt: TGTGCCAGCAGCACACCAGGGGGGGCAACTAATGAAAAACTGTTTTTT; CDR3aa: CASSTPGGATNEKLFF
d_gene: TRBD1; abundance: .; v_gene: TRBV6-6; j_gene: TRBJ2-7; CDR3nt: TGTGCCAGCAGTTACTCTTGGGGACAGGGTCACGAGCAGTACTTC; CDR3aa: CASSYSWGQGHEQYF
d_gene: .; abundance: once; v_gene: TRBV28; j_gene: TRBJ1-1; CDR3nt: TGTGCCAGCAGCCTTGGAAGGGGGAACACTGAAGCTTTCTTT; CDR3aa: CASSLGRGNTEAFF
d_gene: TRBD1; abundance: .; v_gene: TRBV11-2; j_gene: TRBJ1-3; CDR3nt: TGTGCCAGCAGCTTAGGATGGGACAGGGGCTCTGGAAACACCATATATTTT; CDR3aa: CASSLGWDRGSGNTIYF
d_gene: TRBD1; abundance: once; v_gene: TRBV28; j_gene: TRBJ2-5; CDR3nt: TGTGCCAGCAGGACCCAGACAGGGGGGGGGAAAGAGACCCAGTACTTC; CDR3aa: CASRTQTGGGKETQYF
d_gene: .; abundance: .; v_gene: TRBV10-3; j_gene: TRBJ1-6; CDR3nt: TGTGCCATCAGTCCCGGACGGAATTCACCCCTCCACTTT; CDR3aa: CAISPGRNSPLHF
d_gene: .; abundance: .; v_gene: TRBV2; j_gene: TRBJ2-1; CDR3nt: TGTGCCAGCGGGGGAAGATACAATGAGCAGTTCTTC; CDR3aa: CASGGRYNEQFF
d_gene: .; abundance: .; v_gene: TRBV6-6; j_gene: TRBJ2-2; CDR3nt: TGTGCCAGCAGTTTAAAGGGGGCGAACACCGGGGAGCTGTTTTTT; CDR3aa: CASSLKGANTGELFF
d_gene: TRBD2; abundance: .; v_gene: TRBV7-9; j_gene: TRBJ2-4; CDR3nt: TGTGCCAGCAGCCAACTAGCGGGGGGGGTAAGCATTCAGTACTTC; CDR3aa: CASSQLAGGVSIQYF
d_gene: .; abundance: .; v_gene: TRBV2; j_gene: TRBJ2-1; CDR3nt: TGTGCCAGCGCCCCTCAGACTTACAATGAGCAGTTCTTC; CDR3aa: CASAPQTYNEQFF
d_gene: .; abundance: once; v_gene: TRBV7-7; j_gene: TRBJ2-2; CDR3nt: TGTGCTAGCAGCCTCGGAACCGGGGAGCTGTTTTTT; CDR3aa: CASSLGTGELFF
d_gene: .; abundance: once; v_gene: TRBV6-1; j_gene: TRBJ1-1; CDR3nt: TGTGCCAGCAGTACCAGTGGAGGGGTCACTGAAGCTTTCTTT; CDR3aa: CASSTSGGVTEAFF
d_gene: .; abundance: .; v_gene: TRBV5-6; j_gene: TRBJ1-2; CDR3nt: TGTGCCAGCAGCTGGGGACCCGGAGCGGATGGCTACACCTTC; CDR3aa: CASSWGPGADGYTF
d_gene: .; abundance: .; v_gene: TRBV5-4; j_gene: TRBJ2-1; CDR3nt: TGTGCCAGCAGTGATTACAATGAGCAGTTCTTC; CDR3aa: CASSDYNEQFF
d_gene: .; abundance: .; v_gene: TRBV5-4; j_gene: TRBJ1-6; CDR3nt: TGTGCCAGCAGCTTGGGACAAAGTAGTTCACCCCTCCACTTT; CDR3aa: CASSLGQSSSPLHF
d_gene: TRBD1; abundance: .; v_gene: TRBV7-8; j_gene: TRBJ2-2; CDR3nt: TGTGCCAGCAGCTACCCCGGGACAGGTCTTCTAGCCGGGGAGCTGTTTTTT; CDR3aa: CASSYPGTGLLAGELFF
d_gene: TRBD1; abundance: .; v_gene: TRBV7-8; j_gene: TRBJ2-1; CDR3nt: TGTGCCAGCAGCGATAGGACAGGAGACTACAATGAGCAGTTCTTC; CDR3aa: CASSDRTGDYNEQFF
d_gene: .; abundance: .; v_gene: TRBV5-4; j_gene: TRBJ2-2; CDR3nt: TGTGCCAGCAGCTTGCTGTTGAACACCGGGGAGCTGTTTTTT; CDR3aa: CASSLLLNTGELFF